This T cell receptor (beta chain) was recovered during a study of lymphopenia after photon versus proton radiotherapy. Findings of the study overall: In patients who died, overall survival fell as post-nadir TCR diversity dropped more. Photon-treated patients lost naive T cells and TCR diversity; proton-treated stayed stable. Oligoclonal CD8+ Temra expansion after nadir drove photon patients' diversity drop. Authors raise, but do not show, better survival with proton therapy.

V was cut by 6 bases and J by 5 bases, with 10 bases left in between. This CDR3 has 12 amino acids. Germline V gene data show CDR1 as MNHNY and CDR2 as SVGAGI (reference sequence). Note on this clone: Its cognate antigen is unknown.

Data came from immunoSEQ multiplex PCR; TCRdb stores just in-frame clones and leaves some out. The sample yields approximately 24,000 clones, approximately 86% seen once. This chain uses TRBV6-6 with TRBJ1-1, with a tentative D call TRBD1 (5 bases). The specimen was peripheral blood, collected from a patient treated with photon-based radiotherapy. The clonotype originates from a man aged 50 to 60 with gastric cancer. The CDR3 protein is CASSTRVTEAFF. For the CDR3, the DNA is TGTGCCAGCAGCACCAGGGTAACTGAAGCTTTCTTT.